This T cell receptor beta chain was identified during a study of blood T cell repertoires in COVID-19. Study background: Samples came from the United States, Italy and Spain, spanning acute and convalescent COVID-19. T cells, B-cell-depleted T cells, or PBMCs supplied cDNA or gDNA.

Germline V gene lookup returns CDR1 KGHDR and CDR2 SFDVKD. Trimming took 9 bases from V and 3 from J, leaving 12 bases between them. This CDR3 spans 13 amino acids. Original methodology: Estimates of nucleated cell counts were drawn from the amplification of reference gene primers. Assay: immunoSEQ multiplex PCR; the TCRdb copy retains only in-frame clones and omits some. V and J calls and clone size are given by that table; D and trimming were obtained from the DNA. The table includes fewer than 150,000 clones, over 60% detected once. The clonotype comes from a man in his 70s with acute or convalescent COVID-19. The chain combines TRBV24-1 with TRBJ2-3; D may be TRBD1 (5 bases). Sequencing was done on a sample of peripheral blood. In DNA, the CDR3 is TGTGCCACCGCGAGGCCAGGGACAGATACGCAGTATTTT. It codes for CATARPGTDTQYF.